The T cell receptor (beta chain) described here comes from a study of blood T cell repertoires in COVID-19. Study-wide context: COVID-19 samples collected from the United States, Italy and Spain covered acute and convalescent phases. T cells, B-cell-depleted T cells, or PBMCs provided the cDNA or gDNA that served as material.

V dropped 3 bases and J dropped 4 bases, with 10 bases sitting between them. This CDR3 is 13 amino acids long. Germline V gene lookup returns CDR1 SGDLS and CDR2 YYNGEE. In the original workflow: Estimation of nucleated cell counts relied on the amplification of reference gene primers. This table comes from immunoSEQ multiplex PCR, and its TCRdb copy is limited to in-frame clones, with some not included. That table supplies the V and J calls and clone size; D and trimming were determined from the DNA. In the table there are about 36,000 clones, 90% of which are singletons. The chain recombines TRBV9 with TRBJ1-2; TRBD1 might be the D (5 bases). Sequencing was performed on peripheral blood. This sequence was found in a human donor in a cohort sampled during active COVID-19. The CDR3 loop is CASSAQDPYGYTF. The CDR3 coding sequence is TGTGCCAGCAGCGCACAGGATCCCTATGGCTACACCTTC.